This section outlines one T cell receptor beta chain sequence together with its context. Its antigen is currently unknown. This sample is part of a study of siplizumab effects on memory and regulatory T cells. Study-wide results and limits: Where siplizumab was present, mappable alloreactive CD4+ clones averaged 68.8% Treg-derived, compared with 25% to 30% in controls.

Some clones are missing from TCRdb's copy, which holds only in-frame ones; the method was immunoSEQ multiplex PCR. The data hold over 100,000 clones, with 92% observed a single time. CDR1 is MNHEY, CDR2 SVGAGI, per germline. The CDR3 spans 14 residues. V gave up 0 bases and J gave up 8 bases, with 10 bases separating them. The specimen sequenced was Tregs sorted from blood. The chain has TRBV6-5 and TRBJ2-2, with unresolved D. This TCR derives from a human donor in good health. CDR3 in amino acids: CASSYSAIVGELFF. In nucleotides, the CDR3 is TGTGCCAGCAGTTACTCGGCTATTGTTGGGGAGCTGTTTTTT.